This T cell receptor (beta chain) was recorded in a study of blood T cell repertoires in COVID-19. Turning to the study itself: Specimens from acute and convalescent COVID-19 originated in the United States, Italy and Spain.

The CDR3 runs 14 residues. In germline, CDR1 is MDHEN, CDR2 SYDVKM. Trimming took off 5 bases at V and 4 bases at J, with 14 bases between the two ends. The study drew participants aged about 18 to 95 years from approximately 25 US areas. Original data processing: How many nucleated cells were present was estimated from reference gene primer amplification. This table comes from immunoSEQ multiplex PCR, and its TCRdb copy is limited to in-frame clones, with some not included. Clone size and V and J calls were adopted from that table, with D and trimming inferred from the DNA. The profile shows approximately 250,000 clones, roughly 91% of them singletons.

Sequenced: PBMCs or T cells enriched from blood (not recorded which). This receptor was obtained from a woman aged 60-75 years in a cohort exposed to, infected with or recovered from COVID-19 (not recorded which). The V and J genes are TRBV28 and TRBJ1-2; possibly TRBD1 for D (6 bases). CDR3 protein: CASSPTGTSYGYTF. The CDR3 DNA reads as TGTGCCAGCAGTCCTACAGGGACCTCCTATGGCTACACCTTC.